This TCR beta chain was documented in a study of shared clonotypes between healthy human individuals. Study outcomes and limitations: The generation probabilities recorded for non-shared clonotypes fell below those of clonotypes shared by all four donors. Across subsets, estimated richness was generally greater for naive than for memory populations.

Terminally differentiated effector memory CD45RA+ cells were excluded by CCR7 positive selection of CD45RO-negative cells. A note on this clone: The antigen is not known.

Generated by immunoSEQ multiplex PCR, the TCRdb table keeps only in-frame clones and is missing some. The sample has 550,000 to 650,000 clones, about 96% seen once. Germline lookup yields CDR1 SGDLS and CDR2 YYNGEE. This CDR3 spans 15 amino acids. Trimming cost V 4 bases and J 4 bases, with 18 bases left between them. Sequenced: naive CD8+ T cells sorted from blood. This rearrangement joins TRBV9 to TRBJ2-7, with D perhaps matching TRBD2 (5 bases). The receptor's source is a woman in her twenties or thirties in good health. In DNA, the CDR3 is TGTGCCAGCAGCCTGAGACCGGGGAGTACGTACGAGCAGTACTTC. Translating gives CASSLRPGSTYEQYF.